These 25 T cell receptor beta chains originate from one sample sequenced in a study of CD8 T cells in ankylosing spondylitis. TCRdb reanalysed the 5' RACE reads using MiXCR and keeps one entry per CDR3 protein. The sample lists a few hundred thousand distinct CDR3 sequences, around 21% occurring once. Input material: blood, either unsorted or a sorted T cell fraction (not recorded which). These receptors originate from a female donor with ankylosing spondylitis or in good health (not recorded which).

The V call is TRBV7-9, the J call TRBJ2-3, with 9 bases matching TRBD1. From germline, CDR1 is SEHNR and CDR2 FQNEAQ (reference sequence). The CDR3 runs to 15 residues. V shed 5 bases, J shed 3 bases, and the junction held 6 bases outside the gene matches. CDR3 in amino acids: CASSQGTGRTDTQYF. The CDR3 nucleotides are TGTGCCAGCAGCCAGGGGACAGGGAGAACAGATACGCAGTATTTT.

The chain carries TRBV29-1 and TRBJ1-1, with 7 bases aligning to TRBD1. With V trimmed by 4 bases and J by 5 bases, 7 bases remained unmatched. Looked up from germline, CDR1 is SQVTM and CDR2 is ANQGSEA. This CDR3 spans 13 amino acids. As DNA, the CDR3 is TGCAGCGTTGGTCAGGGGGGGAGGACTGAAGCTTTCTTT. This translates into CSVGQGGRTEAFF.

In this sample, this clonotype turned up many times. This rearrangement joins TRBV6-2 or TRBV6-3 to TRBJ2-1; TRBD1 is a possible D gene (5 bases). The CDR3 has 14 amino acids. CDR1 and CDR2 (germline): MNHEY, SVGEGT. The V gene lost 6 bases and the J gene lost 0 bases, with 9 bases spanning the gap. CDR3 nucleotides: TGTGCCAGCAGCAGGGATTCCTCCTACAATGAGCAGTTCTTC. This gives the protein CASSRDSSYNEQFF.

V gene TRBV20-1 combines with J gene TRBJ2-7; weak D call: TRBD2 (6 bases). This CDR3 has 14 amino acids. Germline V gives CDR1 DFQATT, CDR2 SNEGSKA (reference sequence). V was trimmed by 3 bases and J by 2 bases, leaving 14 bases between them. CDR3 sequence (DNA): TGCAGTGCTAGGGGTTTGGGGGGAGCCTACGAGCAGTACTTC. Translating gives CSARGLGGAYEQYF.

This rearrangement joins TRBV5-1 to TRBJ2-7; a possible D gene is TRBD2 (6 bases). Germline V gene data show CDR1 as SGHRS and CDR2 as YFSETQ. With 2 bases removed from V and 0 bases from J, the gap between germline ends came to 9 bases. The CDR3 sequence is 14 residues long. The CDR3 sequence: CASSLLADSYEQYF. CDR3 DNA: TGCGCCAGCAGCTTATTAGCGGACTCCTACGAGCAGTACTTC.

This clonotype was picked up a small number of times. The rearrangement uses TRBV6-2 or TRBV6-3 and TRBJ1-2; D not resolved. Trimming pared 2 bases from V and 7 bases from J, leaving 11 bases between. This CDR3 region has 13 residues. The germline CDR1 and CDR2 sequences are MNHEY and SVGEGT. CDR3 DNA sequence: TGTGCCAGCAGTTACGGGTCAGGCTTTGGCTACACCTTC. Protein sequence: CASSYGSGFGYTF.

The chain recombines TRBV12-3 or TRBV12-4 with TRBJ2-2; 8 nucleotides align to TRBD2. V shed 5 bases and J 5 bases; nucleotides not matched to a gene: 7. This CDR3 spans 15 amino acids. Written as DNA, the CDR3 is TGTGCCAGCAGTCAGGGACTAGTCCCAACCGGGGAGCTGTTTTTT. Its protein is CASSQGLVPTGELFF.

The chain recombines TRBV7-2 with TRBJ2-6; 7 nucleotides align to TRBD1. This CDR3 contains 13 residues. With V trimmed by 1 base and J by 12 bases, 3 bases remained unmatched. Germline lookup yields CDR1 SGHTA and CDR2 FQGNSA. The CDR3 here is CASSLETGIVLTF. The CDR3 DNA reads as TGTGCCAGCAGCTTAGAGACAGGGATCGTCCTGACTTTC.

The V call is TRBV20-1, the J call TRBJ2-7; 14 nucleotides agree with TRBD2. The CDR3 loop spans 14 amino acids. The ends lost 5 bases at V and 2 bases at J; junction bases unmatched: 2. The germline CDR1 and CDR2 sequences are DFQATT and SNEGSKA (reference sequence). CDR3 amino acids: CSAPTSGRAYEQYF. The CDR3 DNA sequence: TGCAGTGCTCCGACTAGCGGGAGGGCCTACGAGCAGTACTTC.

This clonotype has more than one count but fewer than ten. The chain couples TRBV5-1 to TRBJ2-5; the match to TRBD2 covers 10 bases. The CDR3 contains 14 residues. The V segment lost 10 bases and the J segment 1 base; nucleotides outside the gene matches: 7. Per germline, CDR1 SGHRS and CDR2 YFSETQ. The chain's CDR3 is CASVAGGIQETQYF. The CDR3, as DNA: TGCGCCTCCGTAGCGGGAGGTATCCAAGAGACCCAGTACTTC.

This clonotype has a single count. The chain uses TRBV20-1 and TRBJ2-2; 10 bases are shared with TRBD2. This CDR3 is built from 18 residues. J lost 0 bases, V lost 6 bases, and 13 bases had no gene match. Germline lookup yields CDR1 DFQATT and CDR2 SNEGSKA (reference sequence). The CDR3 protein is CSAINPSGRRTNTGELFF. CDR3 bases: TGCAGTGCGATCAACCCTAGCGGGAGACGGACGAACACCGGGGAGCTGTTTTTT.

The CDR3 region is CASSPHKNTEAFF. DNA for the CDR3: TGTGCCAGCTCACCGCACAAGAACACTGAAGCTTTCTTT. The V call is TRBV18, the J call TRBJ1-1; D remains unclear. The CDR3 is 13 residues long. The V and J ends lost 3 bases and 1 base respectively, with 6 bases between them. CDR1 KGHSH and CDR2 LQKENI come from the germline V gene.

The rearrangement uses TRBV5-4 and TRBJ2-1, with TRBD2 identical over 14 bases. Germline lookup yields CDR1 SGHNT and CDR2 YYREEE (reference sequence). J lost 7 bases, V lost 3 bases, and 9 bases had no gene match. CDR3 length equals 17 residues. The CDR3 coding sequence is TGTGCCAGCAGCTCCACCGGAAGGACTAGCGGGGGGAATGAGCAGTTCTTC. Translation: CASSSTGRTSGGNEQFF.

This clonotype was seen a few times. CDR3 residues: CASSLVRLAGGKADTQYF. The CDR3 region has the DNA TGTGCCAGCAGCTTAGTTCGGCTAGCGGGAGGGAAAGCAGATACGCAGTATTTT. This sequence joins TRBV7-6 and TRBJ2-3; 12 nucleotides align to TRBD2. V shed 1 base, J shed 4 bases, and the junction held 9 bases outside the gene matches. This CDR3 has 18 amino acids. The germline V gene encodes CDR1 SGHVS and CDR2 FNYEAQ. Complete variable domain (other parts from reference TRBV7-6 and TRBJ2-3): GAGVSQSPRYKVTKRGQDVALRCDPISGHVSLYWYRQALGQGPEFLTYFNYEAQQDKSGLPNDRFSAERPEGSISTLTIQRTEQRDSAMYRCASSLVRLAGGKADTQYFGPGTRLTVL.

This clonotype turned up a few times. V is TRBV6-5 and J is TRBJ1-2; a weak D match, TRBD1 (6 bases). Trimming removed 2 bases from V and 5 bases from J, with 12 bases in between. CDR3 length equals 14 residues. Germline lookup yields CDR1 MNHEY and CDR2 SVGAGI. CDR3 protein: CASSYRTAIYGYTF. The CDR3 nucleotides are TGTGCCAGCAGTTACAGGACAGCCATATATGGCTACACCTTC.

The table lists this clonotype with a few counts. The rearrangement joins TRBV6-2 or TRBV6-3 to TRBJ2-2; unclear D gene. This CDR3 is built from 14 residues. The germline CDR1 and CDR2 sequences are MNHEY and SVGEGT. Trimming took off 6 bases at V and 0 bases at J, with 8 bases between the two ends. The DNA of the CDR3 is TGTGCCAGCAGCTATAGTACGAACACCGGGGAGCTGTTTTTT. Translating gives CASSYSTNTGELFF.

This clonotype was detected a few times. V is TRBV19 and J is TRBJ2-3; no clear D. The CDR3 extends over 15 amino acids. The germline gives CDR1 LNHDA, CDR2 SQIVND (reference sequence). Trimming removed 1 base at V and 4 bases at J, with 12 bases between. The CDR3, as DNA: TGTGCCAGTAGTATAGGCCAAGTTATGGCAGATACGCAGTATTTT. The encoded protein is CASSIGQVMADTQYF.

This clonotype was detected a few times. The chain couples TRBV10-1 to TRBJ2-3, with TRBD2 matching over 8 bases. The V segment lost 6 bases and the J segment 4 bases; nucleotides outside the gene matches: 3. CDR1 WNHNN and CDR2 SYGVQD come from the germline V gene (reference sequence). The CDR3 is 13 amino acids. CDR3 bases: TGCGCCAGCAGCGGGAGGGCATCAGATACGCAGTATTTT. The encoded protein is CASSGRASDTQYF.

The chain has TRBV7-2 and TRBJ2-7, with 10 bases that match TRBD1. The trim removed 5 bases at V and 2 bases at J, leaving 6 bases unmatched. CDR1 and CDR2 (germline): SGHTA, FQGNSA. The CDR3 runs 15 residues. The CDR3 sequence is CASSPSGTGAYEQYF. The CDR3 DNA sequence: TGTGCCAGCAGCCCCTCCGGGACAGGGGCCTACGAGCAGTACTTC.

This clonotype occurred a few times. The chain carries TRBV11-2 and TRBJ2-2; D could derive from TRBD1 or TRBD2 (5 bases each). The CDR3 sequence is 15 residues long. The V and J ends lost 3 bases and 3 bases respectively, with 11 bases between them. Germline V gene data show CDR1 as SGHAT and CDR2 as FQNNGV. The CDR3 DNA sequence: TGTGCCAGCAGCTTCGGGGACCCCGACACCGGGGAGCTGTTTTTT. Translating it yields CASSFGDPDTGELFF. Full variable domain (missing parts from reference TRBV11-2 and TRBJ2-2): EAGVAQSPRYKIIEKRQSVAFWCNPISGHATLYWYQQILGQGPKLLIQFQNNGVVDDSQLPKDRFSAERLKGVDSTLKIQPAKLEDSAVYLCASSFGDPDTGELFFGEGSRLTVL.

This clonotype occurred once. This CDR3 is CASSLRPNTEAFF. CDR3 DNA sequence: TGTGCCAGCAGCCTCAGACCTAACACTGAAGCTTTCTTT. The chain couples TRBV13 to TRBJ1-1; D is ambiguous. The CDR3 is made up of 13 amino acids. Germline loops: CDR1 PRHDT, CDR2 FYEKMQ (reference sequence). Trimming took off 5 bases at V and 2 bases at J, with 9 bases between the two ends.

V usage is TRBV6-5 and J usage is TRBJ2-2; the D gene could be TRBD1 or TRBD2 (6 bases each). The CDR3 consists of 17 residues. The V and J ends lost 2 bases and 3 bases respectively, with 16 bases between them. Germline assignment: CDR1 MNHEY and CDR2 SVGAGI. The CDR3 DNA reads TGTGCCAGCAGTTACGGGTCGGGGGCAGGATACACCGGGGAGCTGTTTTTT. Its translation is CASSYGSGAGYTGELFF.

The sample holds a few counts of this clonotype. This chain links TRBV7-9 with TRBJ2-1; 10 nucleotides align to TRBD2. CDR1 and CDR2 from the germline V gene are SEHNR and FQNEAQ (reference sequence). This CDR3 region has 17 residues. J was trimmed by 3 bases and V by 1 base; bases with no gene match: 6. The CDR3 coding sequence is TGTGCCAGCAGCTTAGGTTCTAGCGGGAGTAACTACAATGAGCAGTTCTTC. Translating it yields CASSLGSSGSNYNEQFF.

The table lists this clonotype with many counts. The chain combines TRBV7-2 with TRBJ1-4; weak D call: TRBD1 (6 bases). Germline CDR1 SGHTA, CDR2 FQGNSA. The CDR3 length is 15 residues. Trimming took off 5 bases at V and 8 bases at J, with 18 bases between the two ends. The CDR3 spells CASSPYGGREEKLFF. In DNA, the CDR3 is TGTGCCAGCAGCCCTTACGGGGGGCGTGAGGAAAAACTGTTTTTT.

This clonotype was seen repeatedly, ten times or more. The V call is TRBV9, the J call TRBJ2-5, with D maybe TRBD1 (5 bases). Germline lookup yields CDR1 SGDLS and CDR2 YYNGEE. V was cut by 0 bases and J by 2 bases, with 5 bases left in between. The CDR3 has 13 amino acids. The CDR3: CASSVGQQETQYF. In DNA, the CDR3 is TGTGCCAGCAGCGTAGGACAGCAAGAGACCCAGTACTTC.